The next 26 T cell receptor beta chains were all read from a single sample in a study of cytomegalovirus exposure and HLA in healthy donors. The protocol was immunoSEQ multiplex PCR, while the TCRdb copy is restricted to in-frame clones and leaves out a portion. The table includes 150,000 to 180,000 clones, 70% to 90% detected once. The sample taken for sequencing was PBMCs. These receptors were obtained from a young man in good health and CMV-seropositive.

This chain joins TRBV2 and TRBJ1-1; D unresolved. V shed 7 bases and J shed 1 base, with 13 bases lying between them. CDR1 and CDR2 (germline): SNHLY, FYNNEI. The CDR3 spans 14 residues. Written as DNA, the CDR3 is TGTGCCAGCATGGTTCCAGTTTGGAACACTGAAGCTTTCTTT. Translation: CASMVPVWNTEAFF.

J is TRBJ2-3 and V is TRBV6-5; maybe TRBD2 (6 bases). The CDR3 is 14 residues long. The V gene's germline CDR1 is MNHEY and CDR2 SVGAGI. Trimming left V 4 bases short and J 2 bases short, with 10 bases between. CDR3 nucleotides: TGTGCCAGCAGTTGGCGGGATTTCACAGATACGCAGTATTTT. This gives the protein CASSWRDFTDTQYF.

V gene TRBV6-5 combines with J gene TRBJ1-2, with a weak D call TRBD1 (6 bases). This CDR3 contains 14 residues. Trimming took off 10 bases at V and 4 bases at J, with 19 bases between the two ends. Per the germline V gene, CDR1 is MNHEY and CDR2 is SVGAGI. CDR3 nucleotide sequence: TGTGCCACCAGGGCGGCGGCGGGGGCCTATGGCTACACCTTC. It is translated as CATRAAAGAYGYTF.

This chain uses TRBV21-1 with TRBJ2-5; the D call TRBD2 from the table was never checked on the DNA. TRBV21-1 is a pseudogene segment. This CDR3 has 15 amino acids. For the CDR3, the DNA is TGTGCCAGCAGCAAATCGGCAGAGCGACAAGAGACCCAGTACTTC. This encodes CASSKSAERQETQYF.

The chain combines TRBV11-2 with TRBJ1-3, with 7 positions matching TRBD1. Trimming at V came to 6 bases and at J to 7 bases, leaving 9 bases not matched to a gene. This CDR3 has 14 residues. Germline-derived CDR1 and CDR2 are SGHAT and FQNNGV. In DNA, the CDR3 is TGTGCCAGCAGGGGTCTAAAGGGGGCCAACACCATATATTTT. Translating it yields CASRGLKGANTIYF.

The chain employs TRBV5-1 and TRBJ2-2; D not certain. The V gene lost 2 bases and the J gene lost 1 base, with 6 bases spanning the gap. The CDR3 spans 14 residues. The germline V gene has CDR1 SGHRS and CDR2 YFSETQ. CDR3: CASSFSGNTGELFF. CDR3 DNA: TGCGCCAGCAGCTTTTCAGGGAACACCGGGGAGCTGTTTTTT.

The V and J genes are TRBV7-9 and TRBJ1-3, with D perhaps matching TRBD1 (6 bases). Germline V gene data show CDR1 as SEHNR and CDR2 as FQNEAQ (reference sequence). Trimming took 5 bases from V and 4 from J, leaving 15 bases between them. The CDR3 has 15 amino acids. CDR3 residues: CASSESTGGGNTIYF. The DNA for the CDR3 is TGTGCCAGCAGCGAATCGACAGGAGGAGGAAACACCATATATTTT. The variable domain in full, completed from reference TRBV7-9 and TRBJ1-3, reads DTGVSQNPRHKITKRGQNVTFRCDPISEHNRLYWYRQTLGQGPEFLTYFQNEAQLEKSRLLSDRFSAERPKGSFSTLEIQRTEQGDSAMYLCASSESTGGGNTIYFGEGSWLTVV.

CDR3 coding DNA: TGTGCCAGCAGCCAGGAGGTTCTTTCCTACAATGAGCAGTTCTTC. It is translated as CASSQEVLSYNEQFF. The chain joins TRBV7-3 to TRBJ2-1; possible D gene TRBD2, 5 bases. Per germline, CDR1 SGHTA and CDR2 FQGTGA. V was shortened by 5 bases and J by 1 base, with 12 bases between the two germline ends. The CDR3 is 15 residues long. The full variable domain, with the rest looked up from reference TRBV7-3 and TRBJ2-1, is GAGVSQTPSNKVTEKGKYVELRCDPISGHTALYWYRQSLGQGPEFLIYFQGTGAADDSGLPNDRFFAVRPEGSVSTLKIQRTERGDSAVYLCASSQEVLSYNEQFFGPGTRLTVL.

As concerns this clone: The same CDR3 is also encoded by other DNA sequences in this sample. This CDR3 reads CASSYRLAGLNEQFF. CDR3 DNA sequence: TGTGCCAGCAGTTACCGGCTAGCGGGACTCAATGAGCAGTTCTTC. The V call is TRBV6-5, the J call TRBJ2-1, with 9 positions matching TRBD2. J gave up 6 bases and V 2 bases, and 5 bases lay outside the gene matches. This CDR3 has 15 amino acids. Germline assignment: CDR1 MNHEY and CDR2 SVGAGI.

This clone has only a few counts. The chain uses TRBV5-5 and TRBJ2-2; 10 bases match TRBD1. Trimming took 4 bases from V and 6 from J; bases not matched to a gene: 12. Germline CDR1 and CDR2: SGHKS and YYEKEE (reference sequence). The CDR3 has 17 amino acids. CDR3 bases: TGTGCCAGCAGCCCCCAAACGGGACAGGGGTCCGCCGGGGAGCTGTTTTTT. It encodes CASSPQTGQGSAGELFF. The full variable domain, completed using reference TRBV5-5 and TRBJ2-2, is DAGVTQSPTHLIKTRGQQVTLRCSPISGHKSVSWYQQVLGQGPQFIFQYYEKEERGRGNFPDRFSARQFPNYSSELNVNALLLGDSALYLCASSPQTGQGSAGELFFGEGSRLTVL.

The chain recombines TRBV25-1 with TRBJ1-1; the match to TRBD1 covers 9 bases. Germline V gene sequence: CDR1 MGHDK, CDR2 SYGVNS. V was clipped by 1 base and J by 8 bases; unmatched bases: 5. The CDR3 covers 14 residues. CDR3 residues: CASSESTGGIEAFF. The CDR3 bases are TGTGCCAGCAGTGAATCCACAGGGGGCATAGAAGCTTTCTTT.

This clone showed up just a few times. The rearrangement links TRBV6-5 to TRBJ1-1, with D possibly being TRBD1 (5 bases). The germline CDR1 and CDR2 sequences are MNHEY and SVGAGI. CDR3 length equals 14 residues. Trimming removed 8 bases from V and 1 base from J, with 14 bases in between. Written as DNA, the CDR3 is TGTGCCAGCTGCCCAGGGTTTTCGAACACTGAAGCTTTCTTT. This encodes CASCPGFSNTEAFF.

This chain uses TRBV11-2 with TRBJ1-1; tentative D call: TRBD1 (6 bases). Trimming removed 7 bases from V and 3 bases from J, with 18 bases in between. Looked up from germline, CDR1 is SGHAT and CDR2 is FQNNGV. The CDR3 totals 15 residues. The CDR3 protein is CASKSTVGGDTEAFF. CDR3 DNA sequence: TGTGCCAGCAAGTCGACGGTAGGGGGGGACACTGAAGCTTTCTTT.

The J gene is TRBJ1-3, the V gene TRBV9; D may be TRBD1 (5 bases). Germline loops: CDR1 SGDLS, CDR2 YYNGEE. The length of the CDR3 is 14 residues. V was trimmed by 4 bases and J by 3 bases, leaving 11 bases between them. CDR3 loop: CASSSAGVGNTIYF. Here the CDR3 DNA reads TGTGCCAGCAGCTCGGCGGGGGTTGGAAACACCATATATTTT.

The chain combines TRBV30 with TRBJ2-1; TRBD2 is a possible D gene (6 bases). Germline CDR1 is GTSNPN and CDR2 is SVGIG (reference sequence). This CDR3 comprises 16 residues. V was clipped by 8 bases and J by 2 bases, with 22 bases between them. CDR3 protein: CARSTAGGTTYNEQFF. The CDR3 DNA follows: TGTGCCCGATCGACAGCTGGCGGGACCACCTACAATGAGCAGTTCTTC.

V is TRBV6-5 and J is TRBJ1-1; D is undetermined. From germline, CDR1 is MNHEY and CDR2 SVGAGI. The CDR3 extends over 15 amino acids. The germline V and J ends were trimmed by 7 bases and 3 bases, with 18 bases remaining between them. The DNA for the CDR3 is TGTGCCAGCATTCCCCCAGGCGGGAGGCACACTGAAGCTTTCTTT. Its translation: CASIPPGGRHTEAFF.

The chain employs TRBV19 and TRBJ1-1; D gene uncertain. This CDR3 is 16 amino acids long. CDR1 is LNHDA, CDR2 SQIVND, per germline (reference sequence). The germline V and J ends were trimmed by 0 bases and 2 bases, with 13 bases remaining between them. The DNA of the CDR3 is TGTGCCAGTAGTATAGATCCGGGGAGCTCCAACACTGAAGCTTTCTTT. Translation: CASSIDPGSSNTEAFF. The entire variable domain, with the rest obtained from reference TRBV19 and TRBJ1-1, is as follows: DGGITQSPKYLFRKEGQNVTLSCEQNLNHDAMYWYRQDPGQGLRLIYYSQIVNDFQKGDIAEGYSVSREKKESFPLTVTSAQKNPTAFYLCASSIDPGSSNTEAFFGQGTRLTVV.

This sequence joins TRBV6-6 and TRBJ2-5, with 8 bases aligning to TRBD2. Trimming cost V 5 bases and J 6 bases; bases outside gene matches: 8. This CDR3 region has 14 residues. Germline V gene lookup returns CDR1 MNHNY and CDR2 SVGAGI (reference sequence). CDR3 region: CASSQGGLGQTQYF. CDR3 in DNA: TGTGCCAGCAGTCAAGGGGGACTAGGGCAGACCCAGTACTTC.

The CDR3 nucleotides read TGCGCCAGCAGCCCCCGGGGACTAGCGCAGTTCTTC. It yields the protein CASSPRGLAQFF. The chain uses TRBV4-1 and TRBJ2-1; 9 bases agree with TRBD2. The CDR3 totals 12 residues. CDR1 is MGHRA, CDR2 YSYEKL, per germline. The V segment lost 4 bases and the J segment 12 bases; nucleotides outside the gene matches: 4.

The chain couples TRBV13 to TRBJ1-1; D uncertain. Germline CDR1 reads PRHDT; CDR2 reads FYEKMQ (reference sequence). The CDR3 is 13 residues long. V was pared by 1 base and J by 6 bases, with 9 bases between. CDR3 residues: CASSLAVRAEAFF. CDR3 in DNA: TGTGCCAGCAGCTTAGCGGTGCGGGCTGAAGCTTTCTTT.

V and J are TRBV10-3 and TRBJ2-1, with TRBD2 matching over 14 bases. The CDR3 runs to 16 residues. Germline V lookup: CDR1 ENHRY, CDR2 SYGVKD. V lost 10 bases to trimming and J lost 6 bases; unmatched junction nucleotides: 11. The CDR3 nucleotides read TGTGCCACTCAAATAGGGACTAGCGGGAGAATCAATGAGCAGTTCTTC. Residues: CATQIGTSGRINEQFF.

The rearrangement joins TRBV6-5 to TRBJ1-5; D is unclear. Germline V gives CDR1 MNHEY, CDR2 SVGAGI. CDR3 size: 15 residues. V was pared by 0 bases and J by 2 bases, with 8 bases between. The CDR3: CASSYSLVGNQPQHF. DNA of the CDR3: TGTGCCAGCAGTTACTCGCTAGTTGGCAATCAGCCCCAGCATTTT.

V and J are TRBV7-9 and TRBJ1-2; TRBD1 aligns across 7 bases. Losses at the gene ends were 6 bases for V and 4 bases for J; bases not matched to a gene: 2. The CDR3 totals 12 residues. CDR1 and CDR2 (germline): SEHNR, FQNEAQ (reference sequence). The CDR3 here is CASRGQSYGYTF. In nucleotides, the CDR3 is TGTGCCAGCAGGGGACAGAGCTATGGCTACACCTTC.

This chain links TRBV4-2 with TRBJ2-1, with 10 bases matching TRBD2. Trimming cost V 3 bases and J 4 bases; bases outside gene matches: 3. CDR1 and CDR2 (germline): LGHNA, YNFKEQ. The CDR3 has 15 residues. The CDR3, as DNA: TGTGCCAGCAGCCAGGGGACTAGCGAGTACAATGAGCAGTTCTTC. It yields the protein CASSQGTSEYNEQFF.

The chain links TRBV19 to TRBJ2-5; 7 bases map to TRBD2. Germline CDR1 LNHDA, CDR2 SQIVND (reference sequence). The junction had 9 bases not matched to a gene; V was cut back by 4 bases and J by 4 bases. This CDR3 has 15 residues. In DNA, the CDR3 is TGTGCCAGTAGTACAGTCGGGGGGACGCCAGAGACCCAGTACTTC. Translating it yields CASSTVGGTPETQYF.

CDR3 region: CSVLQGVKTGELFF. Written as DNA, the CDR3 is TGCAGCGTGTTACAGGGGGTGAAAACCGGGGAGCTGTTTTTT. This rearrangement joins TRBV29-1 to TRBJ2-2, with 8 nucleotides matching TRBD1. The CDR3 is 14 residues long. Germline V gives CDR1 SQVTM, CDR2 ANQGSEA. After removal of 6 bases from V and 5 bases from J, the junction contained 8 bases not matched to a gene.